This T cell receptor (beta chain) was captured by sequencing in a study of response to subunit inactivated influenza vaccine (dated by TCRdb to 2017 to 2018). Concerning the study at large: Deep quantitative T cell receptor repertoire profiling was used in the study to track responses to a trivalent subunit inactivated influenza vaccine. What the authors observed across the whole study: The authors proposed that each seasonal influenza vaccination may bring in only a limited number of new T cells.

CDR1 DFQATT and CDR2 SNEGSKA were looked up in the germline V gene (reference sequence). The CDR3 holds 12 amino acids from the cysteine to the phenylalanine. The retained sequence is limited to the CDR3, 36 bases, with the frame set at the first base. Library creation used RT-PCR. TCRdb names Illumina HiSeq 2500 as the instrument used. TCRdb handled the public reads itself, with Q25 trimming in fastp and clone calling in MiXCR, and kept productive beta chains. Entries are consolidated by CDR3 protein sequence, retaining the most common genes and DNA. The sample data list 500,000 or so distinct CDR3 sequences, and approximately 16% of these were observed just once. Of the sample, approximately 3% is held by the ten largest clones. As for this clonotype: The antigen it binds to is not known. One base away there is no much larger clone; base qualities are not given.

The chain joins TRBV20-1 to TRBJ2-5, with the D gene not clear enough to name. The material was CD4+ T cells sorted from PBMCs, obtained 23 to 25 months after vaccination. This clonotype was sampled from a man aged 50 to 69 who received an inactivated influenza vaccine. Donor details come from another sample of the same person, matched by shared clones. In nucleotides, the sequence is TGCAGCGCGGAGACTTTCCAAGAGACCCAGTACTTC. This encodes CSAETFQETQYF.